This T cell receptor (beta chain) was recorded in a study of blood T cell repertoires in COVID-19. The germline V and J ends were trimmed by 5 bases and 4 bases, with 6 bases remaining between them. This CDR3 spans 12 amino acids. The germline V gene has CDR1 SGHVS and CDR2 FQNEAQ. Using immunoSEQ multiplex PCR, the repertoire was profiled, and TCRdb retains in-frame clones only, with some absent. The repertoire holds fewer than 75,000 clones, with roughly 80% as singletons. Sequencing input: peripheral blood. The chain uses TRBV7-8 and TRBJ1-3; D uncertain. The clonotype comes from a man aged 55 to 70 with acute or convalescent COVID-19. The CDR3 DNA sequence: TGTGCCAGCAGCCCTTTCGGAAACACCATATATTTT. This gives the protein CASSPFGNTIYF.